This T cell receptor (delta chain) was sequenced during a study of gamma-delta chains in newborns, infants, children. About the research overall: Microbial exposure reportedly drives polyclonal innate γδ T cell expansion after birth.

Trimming cost V 0 bases and J 0 bases; bases outside gene matches: 4. The CDR3 totals 20 residues. Germline V lookup: CDR1 GEAIGNYY, CDR2 EKD. TCRdb re-called the reads via CATT. The sample consists of about 5,400 delta-chain clones, approximately 17% of them appearing once. A word on this clone: The sample has other DNA sequences that encode this CDR3 too.

This TCR was recovered from a child who was a newborn, infant or young child, either healthy, febrile or measles-vaccinated (not recorded which). Source material: blood. This chain links TRDV2 with TRDJ3, with TRDD3 identical over 13 bases. CDR3 residues: CACDTVLGDTRSWDTRQMFF. The DNA of the CDR3 is TGTGCCTGTGACACCGTACTGGGGGATACGCGCTCCTGGGACACCCGACAGATGTTTTTC.